The rows below give T cell receptor beta chains drawn from one sample of a study of response to subunit inactivated influenza vaccine. TCRdb redid the calling of the RT-PCR reads with MiXCR, one entry per CDR3 protein. The table shows around 570,000 distinct CDR3 sequences, with 11% occurring only once. The data were also submitted as part of a second study, on T cells expressing NK-cell markers.

The material sequenced was PBMCs from blood, taken on the day of vaccination. Receptor source: a man between 45 and 60 years old who received an inactivated influenza vaccine. The CDR3 runs from the conserved cysteine through the conserved F or W. The order of the fields is V gene, D gene, clone size, J gene, CDR3 DNA, CDR3 protein. A D gene is named only where the DNA matches it firmly. Size is omitted from some rows. Given values are once, few, many or a class for expanded clones.

V: TRBV9
D: -
size: -
J: TRBJ2-2
DNA: TGTGCCAGCAGCCTGATGGAGAAAACCGGGGAGCTGTTTTTT
CDR3: CASSLMEKTGELFF

V: TRBV4-1
D: -
size: few
J: TRBJ2-5
DNA: TGCGCCAGCAGCCATTTGGGGGGTGGGCCAATGGAGACCCAGTACTTC
CDR3: CASSHLGGGPMETQYF

V: TRBV29-1
D: -
size: many
J: TRBJ2-4
DNA: TGCAGCGTTGCCTCGGGACAAGTAGCCAAAAACATTCAGTACTTC
CDR3: CSVASGQVAKNIQYF

V: TRBV4-2
D: TRBD1
size: -
J: TRBJ2-2
DNA: TGTGCCAGCAGCGCATCCGGGACAGGGTCCCCCGCGAACACCGGGGAGCTGTTTTTT
CDR3: CASSASGTGSPANTGELFF

V: TRBV28
D: -
size: few
J: TRBJ2-7
DNA: TGTGCCAGCCGAATAGGACCTTCCTACGAGCAGTACTTC
CDR3: CASRIGPSYEQYF

V: TRBV21-1
D: -
size: -
J: TRBJ2-5
DNA: TGTGCCAGCAGCAGACTTCGGGACACAATTCAAGAGACCCAGTACTTC
CDR3: CASSRLRDTIQETQYF

V: TRBV9
D: TRBD2
size: many
J: TRBJ2-7
DNA: TGTGCCAGCAGCGTAGAGTCTAGCGGGAGTCCCTACGAGCAGTACTTC
CDR3: CASSVESSGSPYEQYF

V: TRBV6-4
D: TRBD2
size: -
J: TRBJ2-7
DNA: TGTGCCAGCAGGATCTGCGGGGGGGCCGACGAGCAGTACTTC
CDR3: CASRICGGADEQYF

V: TRBV19
D: -
size: few
J: TRBJ2-3
DNA: TGTGCCAGTAGTCCCCCCCCCTTTGGCTCCGCTACGCAGTATTTT
CDR3: CASSPPPFGSATQYF

V: TRBV20-1
D: TRBD1
size: few
J: TRBJ2-7
DNA: TGCAGTGCTAGTGAGGGGGCTGACTACGAGCAGTACTTC
CDR3: CSASEGADYEQYF

V: TRBV9
D: -
size: few
J: TRBJ1-1
DNA: TGTGCCAGCAGCGTAAGTGTTCAGGGCGAAGGCACTGAAGCTTTCTTT
CDR3: CASSVSVQGEGTEAFF

V: TRBV5-1
D: -
size: many
J: TRBJ2-4
DNA: TGCGCCAGCAGTCCAGGGTACGGGGCCAAAAACATTCAGTACTTC
CDR3: CASSPGYGAKNIQYF

V: TRBV12-3/TRBV12-4
D: TRBD2
size: -
J: TRBJ2-1
DNA: TGTGCCAGCAGCTTTATAGCGGGGGTCGGGGCTGAGCAGTTCTTC
CDR3: CASSFIAGVGAEQFF

V: TRBV7-8
D: TRBD1
size: -
J: TRBJ1-1
DNA: TGTGCCAGCAGCCCCTTTGAACAGGGGGTTGAAGCTTTCTTT
CDR3: CASSPFEQGVEAFF

V: TRBV7-2
D: -
size: few
J: TRBJ2-6
DNA: TGTGCCAGCAGCTTATTAGGCCCCTCTGGGGCCAACGTCCTGACTTTC
CDR3: CASSLLGPSGANVLTF

V: TRBV6-1
D: -
size: -
J: TRBJ2-2
DNA: TGTGCCAGCAGTGGAGTTCCGGTCAGGAGAATGAGGACCGGGGAGCTGTTTTTT
CDR3: CASSGVPVRRMRTGELFF

V: TRBV4-3
D: -
size: -
J: TRBJ2-7
DNA: TGCGCCAGCAGCCAAGATTTAACAGGGAGCTACGAGCAGTACTTC
CDR3: CASSQDLTGSYEQYF

V: TRBV6-2/TRBV6-3
D: -
size: -
J: TRBJ2-2
DNA: TGTGCCAGCAGATTCCGTCCCAGGGGTAGCACCGGGGAGCTGTTTTTT
CDR3: CASRFRPRGSTGELFF

V: TRBV28
D: TRBD1
size: once
J: TRBJ2-5
DNA: TGTGCCAGCAGTTTCCAGGACAGGGCGGAGACCCAGTACTTC
CDR3: CASSFQDRAETQYF

V: TRBV28
D: TRBD1
size: few
J: TRBJ2-2
DNA: TGTGCCAGCAGGGGACAGGGGGCGATCAAGACCGGGGAGCTGTTTTTT
CDR3: CASRGQGAIKTGELFF

V: TRBV4-3
D: -
size: -
J: TRBJ2-2
DNA: TGCGCCAGCAGCCATATTGGCACCGGGGAGCTGTTTTTT
CDR3: CASSHIGTGELFF

V: TRBV5-1
D: TRBD2
size: -
J: TRBJ2-1
DNA: TGCGCCAGCAGCTTGGCTGCTAGCGGGGGGTCTGAGCAGTTCTTC
CDR3: CASSLAASGGSEQFF

V: TRBV3-1
D: -
size: few
J: TRBJ1-2
DNA: TGTGCCAGCAGCCATGCGGTCTATGGCTACACCTTC
CDR3: CASSHAVYGYTF

V: TRBV5-1
D: -
size: few
J: TRBJ2-1
DNA: TGCGCCAGCAGCTTGGCGGGGATTGAGCAGTTCTTC
CDR3: CASSLAGIEQFF

V: TRBV9
D: -
size: many
J: TRBJ2-5
DNA: TGTGCCAGCAGCGTAGGGGGCCTGCAAGAGACCCAGTACTTC
CDR3: CASSVGGLQETQYF

V: TRBV12-3/TRBV12-4
D: TRBD1
size: -
J: TRBJ2-7
DNA: TGTGCCAGCAGTTTTATGGGGGGGGACAGGGGGCGGAACGAGCAGTACTTC
CDR3: CASSFMGGDRGRNEQYF

V: TRBV6-2/TRBV6-3
D: TRBD1
size: many
J: TRBJ2-1
DNA: TGTGCCAGCAGTTACGGCGACAGGGATGCAAATGAGCAGTTCTTC
CDR3: CASSYGDRDANEQFF

V: TRBV29-1
D: TRBD2
size: many
J: TRBJ2-4
DNA: TGCAGCGTGGCCCCCGGGGGGATGAACATTCAGTACTTC
CDR3: CSVAPGGMNIQYF

V: TRBV11-2
D: TRBD1
size: many
J: TRBJ2-3
DNA: TGTGCCAGCAGTCGCGGGACAGGGGCTTTAGATACGCAGTATTTT
CDR3: CASSRGTGALDTQYF

V: TRBV20-1
D: TRBD2
size: many
J: TRBJ2-3
DNA: TGCAGTGCTAGAGGGGCGACTAGCGGACGCACAGATCCGCAGTATTTT
CDR3: CSARGATSGRTDPQYF

V: TRBV7-9
D: TRBD1
size: few
J: TRBJ2-3
DNA: TGTGCCAGCAGCCCTCCAGGGGGCGCGACAGATACGCAGTATTTT
CDR3: CASSPPGGATDTQYF

V: TRBV28
D: -
size: few
J: TRBJ2-6
DNA: TGTGCCAGCAGCCCCGGGACAATAACCTACTCTGGGGCCAACGTCCTGACTTTC
CDR3: CASSPGTITYSGANVLTF

V: TRBV6-2/TRBV6-3
D: TRBD2
size: few
J: TRBJ2-1
DNA: TGTGCCAGCAGTTACGCGGGAGGCGGAAATGAGCAGTTCTTC
CDR3: CASSYAGGGNEQFF

V: TRBV6-1
D: TRBD2
size: few
J: TRBJ2-7
DNA: TGTGCCAGTTGCAGGAGCGGGAGTATATACGAGCAGTACTTC
CDR3: CASCRSGSIYEQYF

V: TRBV12-3/TRBV12-4
D: -
size: many
J: TRBJ1-3
DNA: TGTGCCAGCAGTTTGGGGGGATCCATCACTGGAAACACCATATATTTT
CDR3: CASSLGGSITGNTIYF

V: TRBV7-8
D: -
size: many
J: TRBJ2-2
DNA: TGTGCCAGCAGCCTGCGACAGGCTGCCACCGGGGAGCTGTTTTTT
CDR3: CASSLRQAATGELFF

V: TRBV5-1
D: TRBD2
size: few
J: TRBJ2-1
DNA: TGCGCCAGCAGCTATACTAGCGGGGGGTTGCATGAGCAGTTCTTC
CDR3: CASSYTSGGLHEQFF

V: TRBV5-5
D: -
size: -
J: TRBJ1-5
DNA: TGTGCCAGCAGCTTGGATCATTATAGCAATCAGCCCCAGCATTTT
CDR3: CASSLDHYSNQPQHF

V: TRBV6-2/TRBV6-3
D: -
size: -
J: TRBJ2-5
DNA: TGTGCCAGCAGTCGAGACAGGCTTCGCCAAGAGACCCAGTACTTC
CDR3: CASSRDRLRQETQYF

V: TRBV4-1
D: TRBD2
size: -
J: TRBJ2-2
DNA: TGCGCCAGCAGCCACGGACTAGCGGGTTTGAGCACCGGGGAGCTGTTTTTT
CDR3: CASSHGLAGLSTGELFF

V: TRBV20-1
D: TRBD2
size: -
J: TRBJ2-5
DNA: TGCAGTGCTCTAAGACCGGGAGGGGAGACCCAGTACTTC
CDR3: CSALRPGGETQYF

V: TRBV7-2
D: -
size: few
J: TRBJ2-3
DNA: TGTGCCAGCAGCTTCGGAGGGGACTTCACAGATACGCAGTATTTT
CDR3: CASSFGGDFTDTQYF

V: TRBV6-2/TRBV6-3
D: -
size: few
J: TRBJ1-1
DNA: TGTGCCAGCAGTTACGCGAGGTCGAACACTGAAGCTTTCTTT
CDR3: CASSYARSNTEAFF

V: TRBV5-5
D: -
size: -
J: TRBJ1-2
DNA: TGTGCCAGCAGCTTGCTGACAACTAACTATGGCTACACCTTC
CDR3: CASSLLTTNYGYTF

V: TRBV12-3/TRBV12-4
D: TRBD1
size: few
J: TRBJ1-2
DNA: TGTGCCAGTGGGACAGTACTCTATGGCTACACCTTC
CDR3: CASGTVLYGYTF

V: TRBV18
D: -
size: -
J: TRBJ2-5
DNA: TGTGCCAGCTCAACGGCGGTCGATCGGGCCCAGTACTTC
CDR3: CASSTAVDRAQYF

V: TRBV11-2
D: TRBD1
size: many
J: TRBJ2-2
DNA: TGTGCCAGCAGCCTCCTTCCGGGACAGGGTGGTGGGGAGCTGTTTTTT
CDR3: CASSLLPGQGGGELFF

V: TRBV9
D: -
size: -
J: TRBJ2-1
DNA: TGTGCCAGCAGCGACAGGGGGGGCTCCTACAATGAGCAGTTCTTC
CDR3: CASSDRGGSYNEQFF